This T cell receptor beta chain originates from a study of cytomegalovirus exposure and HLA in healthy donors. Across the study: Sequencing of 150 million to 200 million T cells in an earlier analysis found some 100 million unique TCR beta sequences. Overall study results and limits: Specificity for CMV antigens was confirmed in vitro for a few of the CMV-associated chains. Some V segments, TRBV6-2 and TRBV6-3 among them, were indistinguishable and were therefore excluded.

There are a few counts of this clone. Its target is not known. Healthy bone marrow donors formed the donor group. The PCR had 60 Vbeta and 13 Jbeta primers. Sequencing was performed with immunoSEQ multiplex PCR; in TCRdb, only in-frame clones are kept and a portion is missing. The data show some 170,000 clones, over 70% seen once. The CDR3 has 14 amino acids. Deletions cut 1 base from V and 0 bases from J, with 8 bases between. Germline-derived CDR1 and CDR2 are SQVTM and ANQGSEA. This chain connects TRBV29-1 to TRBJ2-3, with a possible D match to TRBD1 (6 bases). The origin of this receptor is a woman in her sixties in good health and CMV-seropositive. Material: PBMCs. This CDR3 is CSVEGRGSTDTQYF. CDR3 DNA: TGCAGCGTTGAAGGCAGGGGTAGCACAGATACGCAGTATTTT.